This paragraph reports one T cell receptor (beta chain). Antigen: not known. This sample was included in a study of vaccination and CD4 T cells after COVID-19. Regarding treatment: roughly 11-day PBMC culture with coronavirus spike peptide pools or control peptides (ViraFEST assay). Sequenced with the Oncomine TCR Beta short-read assay was DNA taken from cultured CD4+ T cells. TCRdb re-analysed the PCR reads in MiXCR, keeping a single row per CDR3 protein. Of several thousand distinct CDR3 sequences detected, about 73% appear once; the ten largest clones hold 16%. V shed 0 bases and J 0 bases; nucleotides not matched to a gene: 4. This CDR3 has 16 amino acids. From germline, CDR1 is SGHRS and CDR2 YFSETQ.

J is TRBJ2-3 and V is TRBV5-1; TRBD2 aligns across 7 bases. The sample taken for sequencing was CD4+ T cells from blood, cultured in vitro. The origin of this receptor is a human donor who had recovered from COVID-19. CDR3 DNA: TGCGCCAGCAGCTTGGGTAGTAGCGGGAGCACAGATACGCAGTATTTT. Its protein is CASSLGSSGSTDTQYF.